These 11 T cell receptor beta chains were all obtained from the same sample, sequenced in a study of T cell responses to AZD1222 COVID-19 vaccine. TCRdb's table, derived via immunoSEQ multiplex PCR, lists solely in-frame clones and lacks some. The table includes approximately 160,000 clones, approximately 90% detected once. This material consisted of peripheral blood, taken on day 0 of AZD1222 vaccination. These TCRs come from an adult in good health.

This chain connects TRBV12-5 to TRBJ1-2; 7 bases are shared with TRBD1. This CDR3 has 12 residues. With 7 bases clipped from V and 6 bases from J, the junction kept 5 bases outside the gene matches. The V gene's germline CDR1 is LGHNT and CDR2 FRNRAP. The CDR3, as DNA: TGTGCTAGTGTTGGGACAGACCATGGCTACACCTTC. Translated: CASVGTDHGYTF.

The rearrangement uses TRBV7-3 and TRBJ2-2; TRBD2 aligns across 8 bases. Germline V gene sequence: CDR1 SGHTA, CDR2 FQGTGA. Trimming removed 0 bases from V and 6 bases from J; junction bases left unmatched: 3. This CDR3 spans 15 amino acids. Here the CDR3 DNA reads TGTGCCAGCAGCTTAACCCGGGGGGGCCCCGGGGAGCTGTTTTTT. Its translation is CASSLTRGGPGELFF.

The chain is built from TRBV5-4 and TRBJ2-3; TRBD2 matches 7 bases. The CDR3 is 16 amino acids. V was pared by 3 bases and J by 0 bases, with 7 bases of the junction left unmatched. CDR1 and CDR2 (germline): SGHNT, YYREEE (reference sequence). The CDR3 protein is CASSWTLAGSTDTQYF. Written as DNA, the CDR3 is TGTGCCAGCAGCTGGACGTTAGCGGGTAGCACAGATACGCAGTATTTT.

This clone has just one count. The DNA for the CDR3 is TGCGCCAGCAGCCCCCAAGGGGGGCTTCCAGAGGGCACTGAAGCTTTCTTT. Translating it yields CASSPQGGLPEGTEAFF. This chain links TRBV4-1 with TRBJ1-1, with D possibly being TRBD1 (6 bases). Germline V gene sequence: CDR1 MGHRA, CDR2 YSYEKL. The CDR3 extends over 17 amino acids. The V gene lost 4 bases and the J gene lost 4 bases, with 22 bases spanning the gap.

The V gene is TRBV10-3, the J gene TRBJ2-1, with 8 bases that match TRBD2. The CDR3 sequence is 12 residues long. Germline lookup yields CDR1 ENHRY and CDR2 SYGVKD. Trimming at V came to 5 bases and at J to 8 bases, leaving 2 bases not matched to a gene. The CDR3 is CAISSGGDEQFF. CDR3 DNA sequence: TGTGCCATCAGTTCGGGGGGGGATGAGCAGTTCTTC.

The rearrangement links TRBV6-1 to TRBJ2-5, with 9 bases identical to TRBD1. Germline CDR1 reads MNHNS; CDR2 reads SASEGT. V dropped 1 base and J dropped 5; count of bases not matched to a gene: 8. The CDR3 is 16 residues long. The CDR3 coding sequence is TGTGCCAGCAGTGAAGGGGCCGGGACAGGGAGCGAGACCCAGTACTTC. It translates to CASSEGAGTGSETQYF.

This chain links TRBV19 with TRBJ1-2, with a possible D match to TRBD1 (6 bases). CDR1 and CDR2 (germline): LNHDA, SQIVND (reference sequence). This CDR3 is 15 amino acids long. Trimming shortened V by 5 bases and J by 2 bases, and 15 bases separated the two germline ends. The CDR3: CASSPGAGPNYGYTF. Written as DNA, the CDR3 is TGTGCCAGTAGTCCAGGGGCAGGGCCCAACTATGGCTACACCTTC.

This chain uses TRBV28 with TRBJ1-1; D not resolved. Trimming shortened V by 1 base and J by 7 bases, and 10 bases separated the two germline ends. The V gene's germline CDR1 is MDHEN and CDR2 SYDVKM. The CDR3 sequence is 13 residues long. CDR3 sequence reads: CASSLYGSVEAFF. DNA for the CDR3: TGTGCCAGCAGTTTATATGGGTCAGTTGAAGCTTTCTTT.

DNA of the CDR3: TGTGCCAGCAGTTGGGGTGGCTCTGGAAACACCATATATTTT. Amino acid sequence: CASSWGGSGNTIYF. The chain is built from TRBV28 and TRBJ1-3; no definite D call. Trimming stripped 4 bases from V and 0 bases from J, with 7 bases between. Germline assignment: CDR1 MDHEN and CDR2 SYDVKM. This CDR3 is built from 14 residues.

The CDR3 nucleotides are TGTGCCAGCAGCTGGAACAGGGGGCTAGGAGACACTGAAGCTTTCTTT. Residues: CASSWNRGLGDTEAFF. The chain is built from TRBV7-2 and TRBJ1-1; 9 positions match TRBD1. The CDR3 length is 16 residues. V was pared by 4 bases and J by 3 bases, with 9 bases of the junction left unmatched. Per the germline V gene, CDR1 is SGHTA and CDR2 is FQGNSA. The full variable domain, with the rest looked up from reference TRBV7-2 and TRBJ1-1, is GAGVSQSPSNKVTEKGKDVELRCDPISGHTALYWYRQSLGQGLEFLIYFQGNSAPDKSGLPSDRFSAERTGGSVSTLTIQRTQQEDSAVYLCASSWNRGLGDTEAFFGQGTRLTVV.

The table lists this clone with a count of one. The chain recombines TRBV2 with TRBJ1-2; 10 nucleotides agree with TRBD1. Trimming at V came to 5 bases and at J to 7 bases, leaving 10 bases not matched to a gene. Germline V gives CDR1 SNHLY, CDR2 FYNNEI. The CDR3 length is 15 residues. The CDR3 DNA sequence: TGTGCCAGCAGTCGGCCCGGGACAGGGGTTGGTGGCTACACCTTC. Protein product: CASSRPGTGVGGYTF.